This T cell receptor beta chain was sequenced for a study of low-dose radiotherapy and immunotherapy resistance in tumors. As for the study in general: Fractions of 0.5 Gy went to Cohort 1 every 2 weeks, totaling 6.5 Gy.

cDNA synthesis used a TRAV/TRBV-specific primer set for both chains. The authors ran around 18 PCR cycles to amplify TCRs with a constant-region primer and V-primer adapter. By in vitro transcription, the isolated mRNA was amplified. TCRdb re-analysed the reads in MiXCR, keeping a single row per CDR3 protein. The data contain about 12,000 distinct CDR3 sequences, around four fifths of them seen just once; the ten biggest clones take up 3.4%. Nivolumab, ipilimumab, aspirin, low-dose cyclophosphamide and low-dose radiotherapy were given to donors. In germline, CDR1 is SQVTM, CDR2 ANQGSEA. The CDR3 runs 15 residues. J gave up 5 bases and V 5 bases, and 12 bases lay outside the gene matches.

This chain connects TRBV29-1 to TRBJ2-1; TRBD2 matches 7 bases. The clonotype originates from a human donor with advanced metastatic prostate, ovarian, gallbladder or colorectal cancer (not recorded which). This table probably holds off-target reads from a library built for another chain. The CDR3 DNA reads TGCAGCGTTAGACTGCTAGCGGAGACTGACAATGAGCAGTTCTTC. It specifies CSVRLLAETDNEQFF.